The 22 T cell receptor beta chains below all came from one sample that was sequenced in a study of Graves' ophthalmopathy and Graves' hyperthyroidism. From RNA, the CDR3 regions of TCR beta chains were amplified and sequenced. HTBI-primed first-round RT-PCR preceded second-round multiplex PCR. TCRdb reprocessed the multiplex PCR reads via MiXCR and lists one record per CDR3 protein. The table lists roughly 500,000 distinct CDR3 sequences, around 15% of them singletons, with about 9.4% in the top ten. Sequencing input: blood. All receptors derive from a woman in her thirties with Graves' ophthalmopathy.

This clonotype was detected ten times or more. This chain joins TRBV5-1 and TRBJ1-6; 12 bases align to TRBD1. Trimming cost V 4 bases and J 11 bases; bases outside gene matches: 7. This CDR3 is built from 15 residues. Germline CDR1 and CDR2: SGHRS and YFSETQ. The DNA of the CDR3 is TGCGCCAGCAGCGCGGGACAGGGGGCGAGTGCACCCCTCCACTTT. It translates to CASSAGQGASAPLHF.

This clonotype has only a few counts. The chain has TRBV5-1 and TRBJ1-1; D perhaps matches TRBD1 (5 bases). This CDR3 is 14 amino acids long. V lost 3 bases and J lost 2, with 11 bases in between. Germline lookup yields CDR1 SGHRS and CDR2 YFSETQ. DNA of the CDR3: TGCGCCAGCAGCTGGAGTTGGGGCAACACTGAAGCTTTCTTT. Its translation: CASSWSWGNTEAFF.

This clonotype was detected many times. The V call is TRBV25-1, the J call TRBJ1-2, with D possibly being TRBD1 (5 bases). The CDR3 is made up of 12 amino acids. V was shortened by 2 bases and J by 8 bases, with 9 bases between the two germline ends. Germline CDR1 MGHDK, CDR2 SYGVNS. This chain's CDR3 is CASSEVGDGYTF. The CDR3 nucleotides are TGTGCCAGCAGTGAAGTAGGGGACGGCTACACCTTC.

J is TRBJ2-7 and V is TRBV12-3 or TRBV12-4; 9 nucleotides align to TRBD1. The CDR3 covers 14 residues. Losses at the gene ends were 5 bases for V and 4 bases for J; bases not matched to a gene: 6. CDR3 protein: CASSHRGLRYEQYF. The CDR3, as DNA: TGTGCCAGCAGTCACAGGGGGCTTAGGTACGAGCAGTACTTC.

This clonotype showed up just a few times. The chain couples TRBV6-1 to TRBJ1-1; 7 nucleotides match TRBD1. This CDR3 contains 16 residues. Germline CDR1 is MNHNS and CDR2 is SASEGT. The junction had 9 bases not matched to a gene; V was cut back by 4 bases and J by 1 base. CDR3 protein: CASSGGQMPGNTEAFF. CDR3 DNA: TGTGCCAGCAGTGGGGGACAGATGCCGGGGAACACTGAAGCTTTCTTT.

This clonotype was observed at least ten times. Germline and junction disagree at one end, which may indicate a read error. The chain uses TRBV12-3 or TRBV12-4 and TRBJ2-2; D remains unclear. CDR3 length: 12 amino acids. CDR3 nucleotide sequence: TGTGCCAGCAGTTTAGGCACCAGGGAGCTGTTTTTT. It codes for CASSLGTRELFF.

The chain employs TRBV30 and TRBJ2-5; D is perhaps TRBD1 (5 bases). The CDR3 length is 12 residues. The V gene lost 1 base and the J gene lost 5 bases, with 8 bases spanning the gap. Germline V gives CDR1 GTSNPN, CDR2 SVGIG (reference sequence). The CDR3 loop reads CAWSEGRETQYF. The CDR3 nucleotides are TGTGCCTGGAGTGAGGGGCGGGAGACCCAGTACTTC.

This clonotype was counted many times. The J gene is TRBJ1-1, the V gene TRBV6-4; TRBD1 aligns across 8 bases. The CDR3 covers 15 residues. V gave up 3 bases and J gave up 10 bases; unmatched junction bases: 13. Germline-derived CDR1 and CDR2 are MRHNA and SNTAGT. The CDR3 reads CASSEGEVRGLGAFF. The CDR3 DNA reads TGTGCCAGCAGTGAAGGGGAGGTCAGGGGGCTCGGAGCTTTCTTT.

On this clonotype itself: The junction differs from germline at one of its ends, possibly a read error. The chain links TRBV11-2 to TRBJ2-5; the D is unclear. Germline lookup yields CDR1 SGHAT and CDR2 FQNNGV. This CDR3 has 13 residues. The CDR3 DNA sequence: TGTGGCAGCAGCTTTAGCCTAGGGGAGACCCAGTACTTC. Encoded protein: CGSSFSLGETQYF.

This clonotype was counted at least ten times. V gene TRBV6-2 or TRBV6-3 combines with J gene TRBJ1-1, with 7 bases that match TRBD1. The CDR3 contains 16 residues. The V and J ends lost 6 bases and 0 bases, in that order; junction bases with no gene match: 10. The germline gives CDR1 MNHEY, CDR2 SVGEGT. The CDR3 region is CASRSLRGLMNTEAFF. CDR3 in DNA: TGTGCCAGCAGAAGCCTTAGGGGGCTCATGAACACTGAAGCTTTCTTT.

The V and J genes are TRBV6-5 and TRBJ1-5, with 10 bases that match TRBD1. V was clipped by 4 bases and J by 6 bases; unmatched bases: 9. The germline CDR1 and CDR2 sequences are MNHEY and SVGAGI. The CDR3 loop spans 16 amino acids. As DNA, the CDR3 is TGTGCCAGCAGTTCTTCCGGGACAGGGGAGGGTCAGCCCCAGCATTTT. Residues: CASSSSGTGEGQPQHF.

The chain uses TRBV6-1 and TRBJ1-2, with a possible D match to TRBD1 (6 bases). Germline V gene lookup returns CDR1 MNHNS and CDR2 SASEGT. The germline V and J ends were trimmed by 2 bases and 6 bases, with 16 bases remaining between them. The CDR3 covers 15 residues. CDR3 residues: CASSETQQGLDGYTF. The CDR3 coding sequence is TGTGCCAGCAGTGAAACCCAACAGGGTTTGGATGGCTACACCTTC.

The sample holds many counts of this clonotype. V usage is TRBV12-3 or TRBV12-4 and J usage is TRBJ1-1, with TRBD1 matching over 7 bases. V lost 7 bases, J lost 1 base, and 6 bases stayed unmatched. The CDR3 runs 14 residues. The CDR3 bases are TGTGCCAGCAAGCGGGACAGTCAGAACACTGAAGCTTTCTTT. It is translated as CASKRDSQNTEAFF.

This clonotype came up many times. This chain links TRBV24-1 with TRBJ2-5, with 10 bases aligning to TRBD2. CDR1 is KGHDR and CDR2 is SFDVKD in the germline V gene. The CDR3 runs to 15 residues. V lost 3 bases to trimming and J lost 5 bases; unmatched junction nucleotides: 5. CDR3: CATSDGASGSETQYF. The CDR3 DNA sequence: TGTGCCACCAGTGATGGGGCTAGCGGGAGTGAGACCCAGTACTTC.

This clonotype was seen at least ten times. V gene TRBV6-2 or TRBV6-3 combines with J gene TRBJ2-5, with D possibly matching TRBD2 (5 bases). Germline CDR1 and CDR2: MNHEY and SVGEGT. V was pared by 0 bases and J by 4 bases, with 21 bases between. This CDR3 spans 18 amino acids. CDR3 in DNA: TGTGCCAGCAGTTACTCGAGATCTGGGAGTCGGATTTTAGAGACCCAGTACTTC. This encodes CASSYSRSGSRILETQYF.

This clonotype was seen ten or more times. J is TRBJ1-2 and V is TRBV30; unclear D gene. Germline V gene lookup returns CDR1 GTSNPN and CDR2 SVGIG (reference sequence). V was trimmed by 2 bases and J by 0 bases, leaving 10 bases between them. This CDR3 spans 14 amino acids. DNA for the CDR3: TGTGCCTGGAGTTCAACATTGACTAACTATGGCTACACCTTC. It is translated as CAWSSTLTNYGYTF.

This clonotype was seen at least ten times. The chain combines TRBV6-1 with TRBJ1-2; weak D call: TRBD1 (5 bases). Germline V gives CDR1 MNHNS, CDR2 SASEGT. Trimming took 5 bases from V and 8 from J, leaving 15 bases between them. The CDR3 covers 13 residues. The CDR3 protein is CASSRDAAEGYTF. In nucleotides, the CDR3 is TGTGCCAGCAGTCGGGACGCCGCGGAAGGCTACACCTTC.

This chain connects TRBV30 to TRBJ2-7; D unresolved. Germline V gene sequence: CDR1 GTSNPN, CDR2 SVGIG (reference sequence). CDR3 length equals 12 residues. V was cut by 1 base and J by 2 bases, with 6 bases left in between. The DNA for the CDR3 is TGTGCCTGGAGTGCTACTGCCTACGAGCAGTACTTC. Translated: CAWSATAYEQYF.

This CDR3 reads CASSWNGGPAGADTQYF. DNA of the CDR3: TGTGCCAGCAGCTGGAATGGGGGACCAGCAGGGGCAGATACGCAGTATTTT. The V and J genes are TRBV27 and TRBJ2-3, with a weak D call TRBD1 (6 bases). This CDR3 comprises 17 residues. Germline CDR1 and CDR2: MNHEY and SMNVEV (reference sequence). Between the trimmed V and J ends, which lost 6 bases and 4 bases, there was a span of 23 bases.

This clonotype was recorded at least ten times. The CDR3 region has the DNA TGTGCCAGCAGTTTAGCGGACACTGAAGCTTTCTTT. Translated: CASSLADTEAFF. The rearrangement links TRBV12-3 or TRBV12-4 to TRBJ1-1; D not certain. V was clipped by 0 bases and J by 3 bases, with 2 bases between them. The CDR3 has 12 amino acids.

This clonotype was seen repeatedly, ten times or more. CDR3 protein: CATRPANYGYTF. The CDR3 DNA follows: TGTGCCACCAGGCCGGCGAACTATGGCTACACCTTC. The chain joins TRBV6-1 to TRBJ1-2, with D uncertain. V shed 10 bases and J shed 2 bases, with 11 bases lying between them. The CDR3 length is 12 residues. Per the germline V gene, CDR1 is MNHNS and CDR2 is SASEGT.

This clonotype was observed at least ten times. The chain employs TRBV19 and TRBJ1-1, with a possible D match to TRBD1 (5 bases). This CDR3 is 14 amino acids long. V lost 3 bases and J 1 base, leaving 9 bases between the germline ends. The germline V gene has CDR1 LNHDA and CDR2 SQIVND (reference sequence). CDR3 nucleotides: TGTGCCAGTAGTATTGCAGGGAAGAACACTGAAGCTTTCTTT. It is translated as CASSIAGKNTEAFF.